Detailed here is one TCR beta chain. Its antigen is unknown. These data are taken from a study of cytomegalovirus exposure and HLA in healthy donors. For the study at large: A previous analysis identified 100 million or so unique TCR beta sequences derived from about 180 million T cells. Findings of the study overall: The study recorded about 160 TCR beta chains that were cytomegalovirus-associated. About 87% or about 30% of the time was how often most TCR beta V segments were productive, according to an earlier analysis.

Use of 60 Vbeta and 13 Jbeta primers characterized the PCR. Libraries were prepared by immunoSEQ multiplex PCR; TCRdb keeps only in-frame clonotypes and omits some of them. The top ten hold less than 2% of the sample, which has about 190,000 clones, around 80% seen once. The specimen sequenced was PBMCs. This receptor was taken from a man aged 40-49 years in good health and CMV-seropositive.

CDR3 amino acids: CASSLWGGGDTEAFF. DNA for the CDR3: TGCGCCAGCAGCTTGTGGGGAGGGGGGGACACTGAAGCTTTCTTT. The rearrangement joins TRBV5-1 to TRBJ1-1; possible D gene TRBD1, 6 bases. The germline V and J ends were trimmed by 1 base and 3 bases, with 13 bases remaining between them. Looked up from germline, CDR1 is SGHRS and CDR2 is YFSETQ. This CDR3 has 15 residues.